Presented here are 22 T cell receptor beta chains from one specimen sequenced in a study of cytomegalovirus exposure and HLA in healthy donors (dated by TCRdb to about 2017). Libraries were built with the immunoSEQ multiplex PCR assay. A mixture of 60 forward primers for TCR Vbeta segments and 13 reverse primers for TCR Jbeta segments was used in the multiplex PCR. TCRdb provides this immuneACCESS table in a form limited to in-frame rearrangements. Some clones are lacking; in checked studies, under half of them reflect an unresolved V gene, and why the rest are absent is not known. In this sample the table shows over 100,000 clones, 74% of which occur a single time. The ten largest clones take up around 7.2% of the sample. The sequenced sample was PBMCs. Receptors were obtained from a male donor in good health and CMV-seronegative.

The rearrangement uses TRBV5-4 and TRBJ1-2; no clear D gene. The germline CDR1 and CDR2 sequences are SGHNT and YYREEE (reference sequence). The CDR3 consists of 13 residues. V lost 2 bases and J 5 bases, leaving 10 bases between the germline ends. CDR3 sequence reads: CASSFISEYGYTF. The CDR3 DNA reads as TGTGCCAGCAGCTTTATCTCTGAGTATGGCTACACCTTC.

The V call is TRBV27, the J call TRBJ2-5; D remains unclear. Germline CDR1 MNHEY, CDR2 SMNVEV (reference sequence). The CDR3 has 13 amino acids. The V and J ends lost 6 bases and 5 bases respectively, with 13 bases between them. The CDR3 coding sequence is TGTGCCAGCAGCTCCCCCACTTCGGAGACCCAGTACTTC. Protein: CASSSPTSETQYF.

This clone came up a few times. J is TRBJ1-4 and V is TRBV5-6; 7 bases line up with TRBD1. Looked up from germline, CDR1 is SGHDT and CDR2 is YYEEEE. Germline trimming cut 4 bases from V and 8 bases from J; bases unmatched to any gene: 20. CDR3 length: 18 amino acids. This CDR3 is CASSGTTGVWSPREKLFF. CDR3 coding DNA: TGTGCCAGCAGCGGAACAACAGGGGTTTGGAGTCCGCGCGAAAAACTGTTTTTT.

This clone was picked up a small number of times. The V gene is TRBV19, the J gene TRBJ1-3; the D gene is possibly TRBD1 (5 bases). The germline CDR1 and CDR2 sequences are LNHDA and SQIVND (reference sequence). The CDR3 is 16 residues long. Between the trimmed V and J ends, which lost 5 bases and 0 bases, there was a span of 14 bases. In DNA, the CDR3 is TGTGCCAGTAGTGGTCTCAGGACAAGCTCTGGAAACACCATATATTTT. Encoded protein: CASSGLRTSSGNTIYF.

The rearrangement joins TRBV4-2 to TRBJ1-5, with 7 bases aligning to TRBD1. The germline V gene encodes CDR1 LGHNA and CDR2 YNFKEQ. The CDR3 runs to 15 residues. The J segment lost 4 bases and the V segment lost 1 base, leaving 4 bases of the junction unmatched. This chain's CDR3 is CASSQVDRFNQPQHF. The DNA for the CDR3 is TGTGCCAGCAGCCAAGTGGACAGGTTTAATCAGCCCCAGCATTTT.

This clone has more than one count but fewer than ten. V and J are TRBV2 and TRBJ2-1; D perhaps matches TRBD2 (5 bases). The V gene lost 6 bases and the J gene lost 7 bases, with 13 bases spanning the gap. Germline V gene sequence: CDR1 SNHLY, CDR2 FYNNEI. This CDR3 comprises 13 residues. This CDR3 is CASRIFPGNEQFF. Here the CDR3 DNA reads TGTGCCAGCAGAATTTTCCCGGGGAATGAGCAGTTCTTC.

The V call is TRBV18, the J call TRBJ1-4, with no clear D. Germline CDR1 and CDR2: KGHSH and LQKENI. The V end was cut by 2 bases, the J end by 8 bases, with 12 bases between. The CDR3 runs to 14 residues. CDR3 in DNA: TGTGCCAGCTCACCAGGTCCCAGGCCCGAAAAACTGTTTTTT. This translates into CASSPGPRPEKLFF.

CDR3 nucleotides: TGTGCCAGCAGCCCAAACATGAGGGAGCAGTACTTC. Its protein is CASSPNMREQYF. The chain couples TRBV5-4 to TRBJ2-5, with a possible D match to TRBD2 (5 bases). The V gene lost 4 bases and the J gene lost 11 bases, with 15 bases spanning the gap. The CDR3 spans 12 residues. Germline V gives CDR1 SGHNT, CDR2 YYREEE (reference sequence).

The chain is built from TRBV7-8 and TRBJ2-7; TRBD1 matches at 7 bases. V was pared by 5 bases and J by 2 bases, with 6 bases of the junction left unmatched. Germline loops: CDR1 SGHVS, CDR2 FQNEAQ. This CDR3 region has 14 residues. The chain's CDR3 is CASSPRTGTYEQYF. CDR3 DNA: TGTGCCAGCAGCCCTCGGACAGGCACCTACGAGCAGTACTTC.

This clone was picked up one time. J is TRBJ2-3 and V is TRBV2; 11 bases line up with TRBD2. The length of the CDR3 is 15 residues. Germline CDR1 reads SNHLY; CDR2 reads FYNNEI. V lost 5 bases, J lost 11 bases, and 12 bases stayed unmatched. The CDR3 region is CASSPLAGERGGQYF. CDR3 nucleotide sequence: TGTGCCAGCAGTCCACTAGCGGGAGAGAGGGGAGGGCAGTATTTT. The whole variable domain, filled in from reference TRBV2 and TRBJ2-3, reads EPEVTQTPSHQVTQMGQEVILRCVPISNHLYFYWYRQILGQKVEFLVSFYNNEISEKSEIFDDQFSVERPDGSNFTLKIRSTKLEDSAMYFCASSPLAGERGGQYFGPGTRLTVL.

V usage is TRBV19 and J usage is TRBJ1-1; D might be TRBD1 (5 bases). The CDR3 totals 14 residues. Germline V CDR1 and CDR2: LNHDA, SQIVND (reference sequence). The V end was cut by 3 bases, the J end by 2 bases, with 10 bases between. The CDR3 nucleotides read TGTGCCAGTAGTATCCGGGACTCAAACACTGAAGCTTTCTTT. Translated: CASSIRDSNTEAFF.

This chain links TRBV18 with TRBJ2-7; tentatively, D is TRBD1 (5 bases). The CDR3 has 14 residues. The V and J ends lost 4 bases and 1 base respectively, with 11 bases between them. Germline CDR1 reads KGHSH; CDR2 reads LQKENI. For the CDR3, the DNA is TGTGCCAGCTCACTAGACAGATTTTCCTACGAGCAGTACTTC. This encodes CASSLDRFSYEQYF.

This rearrangement joins TRBV29-1 to TRBJ2-3; the match to TRBD2 covers 7 bases. Trimming at V came to 4 bases and at J to 1 base, leaving 5 bases not matched to a gene. The CDR3 length is 14 residues. Germline V gene lookup returns CDR1 SQVTM and CDR2 ANQGSEA. As DNA, the CDR3 is TGCAGCGTTGGGGGGGGAAAGGGCACAGATACGCAGTATTTT. It is translated as CSVGGGKGTDTQYF.

This clone was found a few times. The chain recombines TRBV7-3 with TRBJ2-1, with 15 bases aligning to TRBD2. CDR3 length: 15 residues. Germline V gene sequence: CDR1 SGHTA, CDR2 FQGTGA. The ends lost 5 bases at V and 10 bases at J; junction bases unmatched: 6. DNA for the CDR3: TGTGCCAGCAGCAAAGGACTAGCGGGAGGGTACGAGCAGTTCTTC. It is translated as CASSKGLAGGYEQFF.

The chain combines TRBV29-1 with TRBJ1-2, with TRBD1 matching over 7 bases. V dropped 4 bases and J dropped 4; count of bases not matched to a gene: 6. The germline CDR1 and CDR2 sequences are SQVTM and ANQGSEA. This CDR3 spans 13 amino acids. CDR3 amino acids: CSVAQGQSYGYTF. As DNA, the CDR3 is TGCAGCGTTGCCCAGGGACAGAGCTATGGCTACACCTTC.

This CDR3 is CASSLTGTYEQYF. Here the CDR3 DNA reads TGCGCCAGCAGCTTGACAGGGACCTACGAGCAGTACTTC. This sequence joins TRBV5-1 and TRBJ2-7; possibly TRBD1 for D (6 bases). The ends were cut back, 1 base at V and 2 bases at J, with 7 bases in the middle. This CDR3 comprises 13 residues. Germline CDR1 reads SGHRS; CDR2 reads YFSETQ.

The CDR3 region has the DNA TGTGCCAGCTCACCCGGGGTACACTCCACTGAAGCTTTCTTT. Its protein product is CASSPGVHSTEAFF. This chain links TRBV18 with TRBJ1-1; D is undetermined. Trimming stripped 3 bases from V and 4 bases from J, with 12 bases between. The V gene's germline CDR1 is KGHSH and CDR2 LQKENI. The CDR3 contains 14 residues.

The genes are TRBV30 and TRBJ1-4, with a possible D match to TRBD1 (6 bases). CDR3 length: 13 residues. Trimming left V 2 bases short and J 3 bases short, with 7 bases between. Looked up from germline, CDR1 is GTSNPN and CDR2 is SVGIG (reference sequence). The CDR3 DNA sequence: TGTGCCTGGAGTCGGACAGCTAATGAAAAACTGTTTTTT. Translated: CAWSRTANEKLFF.

The rearrangement links TRBV7-3 to TRBJ1-1, with a tentative D call TRBD1 (6 bases). Germline values: CDR1 SGHTA, CDR2 FQGTGA. Trimming removed 6 bases at V and 1 base at J, with 9 bases between. The CDR3 runs 13 residues. The CDR3 region is CASRQGANTEAFF. CDR3 DNA: TGTGCCAGCAGACAGGGCGCGAACACTGAAGCTTTCTTT.

This clone came up a few times. One end of the junction varies from germline; a read error may be responsible. The chain couples TRBV19 to TRBJ2-7; D call uncertain. Germline CDR1 LNHDA, CDR2 SQIVND (reference sequence). The CDR3 runs 14 residues. The CDR3 spells CASTNRMGSYEQYF. Written as DNA, the CDR3 is TGTGCGAGTACCAACAGAATGGGCTCCTACGAGCAGTACTTC. Filled out from reference TRBV19 and TRBJ2-7, the complete variable domain reads DGGITQSPKYLFRKEGQNVTLSCEQNLNHDAMYWYRQDPGQGLRLIYYSQIVNDFQKGDIAEGYSVSREKKESFPLTVTSAQKNPTAFYLCASTNRMGSYEQYFGPGTRLTVT.

The chain joins TRBV5-1 to TRBJ2-3; TRBD1 aligns across 7 bases. V lost 5 bases and J lost 0; bases outside the gene matches: 6. Per the germline V gene, CDR1 is SGHRS and CDR2 is YFSETQ. The CDR3 is 15 residues long. In nucleotides, the CDR3 is TGCGCCAGCAGACAGGGGTCTATGAGCACAGATACGCAGTATTTT. Its translation: CASRQGSMSTDTQYF. The complete variable domain, with remaining parts taken from reference TRBV5-1 and TRBJ2-3, reads KAGVTQTPRYLIKTRGQQVTLSCSPISGHRSVSWYQQTPGQGLQFLFEYFSETQRNKGNFPGRFSGRQFSNSRSEMNVSTLELGDSALYLCASRQGSMSTDTQYFGPGTRLTVL.

The rearrangement uses TRBV30 and TRBJ2-5, with 8 bases lining up with TRBD2. V shed 3 bases, J shed 1 base, and the junction held 4 bases outside the gene matches. The CDR3 sequence is 14 residues long. The germline CDR1 and CDR2 sequences are GTSNPN and SVGIG (reference sequence). CDR3 nucleotide sequence: TGTGCCTGGAGGCGCGGGAGGTTCCAAGAGACCCAGTACTTC. Translated, it gives CAWRRGRFQETQYF.